Each of the 32 T cell receptor beta chains below was sequenced from the same sample in a study of shared clonotypes between healthy human individuals. Sequencing was performed with immunoSEQ multiplex PCR; in TCRdb, only in-frame clones are kept and a portion is missing. The profile shows about 2.4 million clones, around nine tenths of them singletons. Source material: naive CD4+ T cells sorted from blood. Subset indicated: CD45RA+ positively selected. These receptors came from a man aged 18 to 29 in good health.

The chain couples TRBV10-3 to TRBJ1-6; weak D call: TRBD1 (5 bases). Germline CDR1 reads ENHRY; CDR2 reads SYGVKD. The CDR3 has 13 amino acids. The V end was cut by 4 bases, the J end by 11 bases, with 12 bases between. CDR3 bases: TGTGCCATCAGTGTCGCAGGGTCAACACCCCTCCACTTT. It translates to CAISVAGSTPLHF.

The rearrangement uses TRBV19 and TRBJ2-3; D gene unclear. Germline CDR1 reads LNHDA; CDR2 reads SQIVND (reference sequence). Trimming left V 4 bases short and J 3 bases short, with 8 bases between. The CDR3 extends over 13 amino acids. The CDR3 nucleotides read TGTGCCAGTAGTAAGCGAAGGACAGATACGCAGTATTTT. It translates to CASSKRRTDTQYF. The full variable domain, in which reference TRBV19 and TRBJ2-3 provide the parts outside the CDR3, is DGGITQSPKYLFRKEGQNVTLSCEQNLNHDAMYWYRQDPGQGLRLIYYSQIVNDFQKGDIAEGYSVSREKKESFPLTVTSAQKNPTAFYLCASSKRRTDTQYFGPGTRLTVL.

Of note for this clone: Other DNA sequences within the sample encode an identical CDR3. This chain uses TRBV6-5 with TRBJ1-4; unclear D gene. Trimming removed 5 bases from V and 1 base from J, with 8 bases in between. Germline CDR1 is MNHEY and CDR2 is SVGAGI. There are 14 residues in the CDR3. The CDR3 DNA reads TGTGCCAGCAGTCCCGGTGGAACTAATGAAAAACTGTTTTTT. It codes for CASSPGGTNEKLFF.

The chain uses TRBV4-3 and TRBJ2-5, with 7 bases that match TRBD1. Germline CDR1 and CDR2: LGHNA and YSLEER. With 0 bases clipped from V and 4 bases from J, the junction kept 2 bases outside the gene matches. The CDR3 covers 14 residues. CDR3 DNA sequence: TGCGCCAGCAGCCAAGATAACAGGGGAGAGACCCAGTACTTC. Protein: CASSQDNRGETQYF.

The rearrangement joins TRBV5-6 to TRBJ1-5; tentatively, D is TRBD1 (6 bases). Germline loops: CDR1 SGHDT, CDR2 YYEEEE. This CDR3 contains 14 residues. V was pared by 4 bases and J by 5 bases, with 13 bases between. CDR3 in DNA: TGTGCCAGCAGCCTCCGGGACACCCATCAGCCCCAGCATTTT. This codes for CASSLRDTHQPQHF.

This sequence joins TRBV6-5 and TRBJ1-1; weak D call: TRBD1 (5 bases). This CDR3 has 13 amino acids. In germline, CDR1 is MNHEY, CDR2 SVGAGI. Trimming removed 4 bases from V and 1 base from J, with 7 bases in between. CDR3 nucleotides: TGTGCCAGCAGTTGGACAAAGAACACTGAAGCTTTCTTT. It specifies CASSWTKNTEAFF.

The gene calls are TRBV7-2 and TRBJ1-6; no clear D gene. The CDR3 is made up of 14 amino acids. V lost 1 base, J lost 14 bases, and 15 bases lay in between. Germline V gene data show CDR1 as SGHTA and CDR2 as FQGNSA. CDR3 in DNA: TGTGCCAGCAGCTTAGAGTGGAACGTGGGGTCCCTCCACTTT. Translated, it gives CASSLEWNVGSLHF.

The chain combines TRBV5-4 with TRBJ2-5, with D maybe TRBD2 (5 bases). The V end was cut by 0 bases, the J end by 7 bases, with 13 bases between. CDR1 SGHNT and CDR2 YYREEE come from the germline V gene (reference sequence). This CDR3 contains 14 residues. The CDR3 loop is CASSLESGRGTQYF. The CDR3 nucleotides read TGTGCCAGCAGCTTGGAATCCGGACGGGGGACCCAGTACTTC.

The genes are TRBV7-6 and TRBJ1-2, with D hard to call. Germline-derived CDR1 and CDR2 are SGHVS and FNYEAQ. This CDR3 comprises 13 residues. V lost 4 bases and J 2 bases, leaving 8 bases between the germline ends. CDR3 sequence reads: CASSSDGNYGYTF. The CDR3, as DNA: TGTGCCAGCAGCTCCGACGGAAACTATGGCTACACCTTC.

The chain combines TRBV5-1 with TRBJ2-4; TRBD1 agrees at 7 bases. This CDR3 has 11 amino acids. The germline gives CDR1 SGHRS, CDR2 YFSETQ. V shed 2 bases, J shed 11 bases, and the junction held 1 base outside the gene matches. Here the CDR3 reads CASSLQGFQYF. The CDR3 DNA sequence: TGCGCCAGCAGCTTACAGGGGTTTCAGTACTTC.

The J gene is TRBJ1-2, the V gene TRBV4-1, with 9 bases aligning to TRBD1. The CDR3 totals 15 residues. The germline gives CDR1 MGHRA, CDR2 YSYEKL. Trimming at V came to 0 bases and at J to 9 bases, leaving 8 bases not matched to a gene. The CDR3 here is CASSQDSGTGRRYTF. The CDR3 DNA is TGCGCCAGCAGCCAAGATTCCGGGACAGGGAGACGCTACACCTTC.

This rearrangement joins TRBV28 to TRBJ2-2, with unresolved D. Per germline, CDR1 MDHEN and CDR2 SYDVKM. Trimming removed 7 bases at V and 3 bases at J, with 12 bases between. The CDR3 has 14 amino acids. CDR3: CASTTTRDTGELFF. The DNA of the CDR3 is TGTGCCAGCACTACGACAAGGGACACCGGGGAGCTGTTTTTT.

This clone was seen only a few times. The chain carries TRBV2 and TRBJ1-1, with TRBD1 identical over 10 bases. The germline CDR1 and CDR2 sequences are SNHLY and FYNNEI. Trimming took 7 bases from V and 1 from J; bases not matched to a gene: 3. The CDR3 length is 14 residues. Written as DNA, the CDR3 is TGTGCCAGCATGGGACAGGGGAAGAACACTGAAGCTTTCTTT. It translates to CASMGQGKNTEAFF.

Comment on this clone: This sample also contains other DNA sequences that code for the same CDR3. The chain links TRBV7-9 to TRBJ2-1, with D perhaps TRBD2 (6 bases). V was clipped by 3 bases and J by 7 bases, with 7 bases between them. The germline CDR1 and CDR2 sequences are SEHNR and FQNEAQ (reference sequence). The CDR3 is made up of 12 amino acids. The CDR3 loop is CASSLDYNEQFF. The CDR3 nucleotides read TGTGCCAGCAGCTTGGACTATAATGAGCAGTTCTTC.

Points on this clone: This CDR3 is also generated by other DNA sequences in the sample. This chain connects TRBV5-4 to TRBJ2-2; TRBD1 agrees at 8 bases. Germline-derived CDR1 and CDR2 are SGHNT and YYREEE (reference sequence). This CDR3 is 14 amino acids long. V was clipped by 4 bases and J by 5 bases; unmatched bases: 4. Written as DNA, the CDR3 is TGTGCCAGCAGCCCCGGACAGGGTACCGGGGAGCTGTTTTTT. This codes for CASSPGQGTGELFF.

The chain couples TRBV19 to TRBJ1-2, with 7 bases that match TRBD1. The length of the CDR3 is 14 residues. In germline, CDR1 is LNHDA, CDR2 SQIVND (reference sequence). The V segment lost 2 bases and the J segment 8 bases; nucleotides outside the gene matches: 8. The CDR3 DNA follows: TGTGCCAGTAGTATACCGACCGGGACAGCCGGCTACACCTTC. Amino acid sequence: CASSIPTGTAGYTF. Full variable domain (rest looked up from reference TRBV19 and TRBJ1-2): DGGITQSPKYLFRKEGQNVTLSCEQNLNHDAMYWYRQDPGQGLRLIYYSQIVNDFQKGDIAEGYSVSREKKESFPLTVTSAQKNPTAFYLCASSIPTGTAGYTFGSGTRLTVV.

V is TRBV27 and J is TRBJ2-2, with 9 bases lining up with TRBD2. Trimming removed 3 bases from V and 1 base from J; junction bases left unmatched: 0. The CDR3 contains 15 residues. Germline assignment: CDR1 MNHEY and CDR2 SMNVEV (reference sequence). CDR3 amino acids: CASSLTSGNTGELFF. Here the CDR3 DNA reads TGTGCCAGCAGTTTGACTAGCGGGAACACCGGGGAGCTGTTTTTT.

This clone was seen once. The chain links TRBV5-1 to TRBJ2-2, with D perhaps being TRBD1 or TRBD2 (5 bases each). There are 16 residues in the CDR3. V lost 4 bases to trimming and J lost 4 bases, with 17 bases between them. CDR1 is SGHRS, CDR2 YFSETQ, per germline. Here the CDR3 reads CASSGTGILGTGELFF. Written as DNA, the CDR3 is TGCGCCAGCAGCGGGACCGGTATTCTAGGCACCGGGGAGCTGTTTTTT.

In its sample, this clone was seen once. V and J are TRBV7-2 and TRBJ1-4; D call uncertain. This CDR3 is 14 amino acids long. The germline V gene has CDR1 SGHTA and CDR2 FQGNSA. Trimming took 7 bases from V and 10 from J, leaving 19 bases between them. In DNA, the CDR3 is TGTGCCAGCAACGACGACAAACAAAGAGGAAAACTGTTTTTT. Translation: CASNDDKQRGKLFF.

This clone turned up a few times. The genes are TRBV28 and TRBJ1-6, with 10 positions matching TRBD1. The V gene end was trimmed by 6 bases and the J gene end by 11 bases; junction bases not matched to a gene: 13. Germline V gene data show CDR1 as MDHEN and CDR2 as SYDVKM. The CDR3 is 16 amino acids. CDR3 nucleotide sequence: TGTGCCAGCAGCCCGGCGGGACAGGGGCCGACAGCACCCCTCCACTTT. Protein product: CASSPAGQGPTAPLHF. The full variable domain, completed using reference TRBV28 and TRBJ1-6, is DVKVTQSSRYLVKRTGEKVFLECVQDMDHENMFWYRQDPGLGLRLIYFSYDVKMKEKGDIPEGYSVSREKKERFSLILESASTNQTSMYLCASSPAGQGPTAPLHFGNGTRLTVT.

The chain recombines TRBV10-3 with TRBJ2-6, with D unclear. Looked up from germline, CDR1 is ENHRY and CDR2 is SYGVKD. Trimming removed 3 bases from V and 1 base from J, with 10 bases in between. This CDR3 is built from 16 residues. The DNA of the CDR3 is TGTGCCATCAGTGAATTGAAGGAATCTGGGGCCAACGTCCTGACTTTC. Translated, it gives CAISELKESGANVLTF.

The V gene is TRBV6-1, the J gene TRBJ2-2; D is uncertain. CDR3 length: 13 amino acids. V lost 1 base, J lost 3 bases, and 3 bases lay in between. Looked up from germline, CDR1 is MNHNS and CDR2 is SASEGT. CDR3 nucleotides: TGTGCCAGCAGTGAAGTTTACACCGGGGAGCTGTTTTTT. Protein product: CASSEVYTGELFF.

This clone was picked up one time. The identical CDR3 is also encoded by other nucleotide sequences in the sample. This chain connects TRBV10-3 to TRBJ1-5; D remains unclear. Germline V lookup: CDR1 ENHRY, CDR2 SYGVKD. The CDR3 has 12 amino acids. Trimming cost V 3 bases and J 4 bases, with 4 bases left between them. The CDR3 here is CAISDRNQPQHF. Here the CDR3 DNA reads TGTGCCATCAGTGACAGGAATCAGCCCCAGCATTTT.

A note on this clone: The sample contains more than one DNA sequence encoding this CDR3. The chain combines TRBV6-1 with TRBJ2-7, with 8 bases aligning to TRBD1. J lost 0 bases, V lost 6 bases, and 4 bases had no gene match. The CDR3 contains 14 residues. Looked up from germline, CDR1 is MNHNS and CDR2 is SASEGT. CDR3 loop: CASSRDRSSYEQYF. The CDR3 DNA is TGTGCCAGCAGCCGGGACAGGAGCTCCTACGAGCAGTACTTC.

Regarding this clone: The same CDR3 can be traced to other DNA sequences in this sample. This rearrangement joins TRBV20-1 to TRBJ1-2; D gene unclear. CDR1 and CDR2 from the germline V gene are DFQATT and SNEGSKA (reference sequence). The V and J ends lost 3 bases and 4 bases respectively, with 3 bases between them. CDR3 size: 10 residues. The CDR3 is CSARGYGYTF. The CDR3 coding sequence is TGCAGTGCTAGGGGCTATGGCTACACCTTC.

The chain is built from TRBV5-1 and TRBJ2-1; 7 nucleotides match TRBD2. The ends lost 0 bases at V and 7 bases at J; junction bases unmatched: 10. From germline, CDR1 is SGHRS and CDR2 YFSETQ. The CDR3 is made up of 16 amino acids. CDR3 loop: CASSLGMLAVPNEQFF. The DNA for the CDR3 is TGCGCCAGCAGCTTGGGGATGCTAGCGGTTCCAAATGAGCAGTTCTTC.

This chain links TRBV6-6 with TRBJ2-1, with D unclear. The CDR3 sequence is 13 residues long. Trimming stripped 2 bases from V and 3 bases from J, with 5 bases between. Germline V gives CDR1 MNHNY, CDR2 SVGAGI (reference sequence). The DNA of the CDR3 is TGTGCCAGCAGTTACGTAAACTACAATGAGCAGTTCTTC. Its protein is CASSYVNYNEQFF.

V and J are TRBV7-8 and TRBJ2-7; D gene ambiguous. The germline V gene has CDR1 SGHVS and CDR2 FQNEAQ. The CDR3 is made up of 14 amino acids. Trimming left V 3 bases short and J 1 base short, with 10 bases between. CDR3 protein: CASSFPGRSYEQYF. DNA of the CDR3: TGTGCCAGCAGCTTCCCGGGCCGTTCCTACGAGCAGTACTTC.

The chain is built from TRBV19 and TRBJ2-3; D is tentatively TRBD1 or TRBD2 (6 bases each). The V and J ends lost 6 bases and 0 bases respectively, with 13 bases between them. Germline CDR1 reads LNHDA; CDR2 reads SQIVND (reference sequence). The CDR3 is 15 residues long. CDR3 nucleotide sequence: TGTGCCAGTAGCGGGGGCGAGTCTAGCACAGATACGCAGTATTTT. Translated, it gives CASSGGESSTDTQYF.

CDR3 bases: TGTGCCAGCAGTGGAACATCCGGGGTCATAGGCTACACCTTC. It yields the protein CASSGTSGVIGYTF. The chain joins TRBV2 to TRBJ1-2; unclear D gene. Germline CDR1 is SNHLY and CDR2 is FYNNEI. The germline V and J ends were trimmed by 4 bases and 8 bases, with 17 bases remaining between them. The CDR3 sequence is 14 residues long.

The gene calls are TRBV3-1 (or the pseudogene TRBV3-2) and TRBJ2-5; no definite D call. This CDR3 is built from 9 residues. CDR1 LGHDT and CDR2 YNNKEL come from the germline V gene (reference sequence). V was pared by 4 bases and J by 11 bases, with 5 bases between. This chain's CDR3 is CASSPPQYF. CDR3 DNA sequence: TGTGCCAGCAGCCCTCCGCAGTACTTC.

The V call is TRBV18, the J call TRBJ1-1; 8 bases match TRBD1. V shed 3 bases and J 5 bases; nucleotides not matched to a gene: 11. The CDR3 contains 16 residues. Germline CDR1 is KGHSH and CDR2 is LQKENI. Here the CDR3 reads CASSPSDRVIITEAFF. DNA of the CDR3: TGTGCCAGCTCACCCTCGGACAGGGTTATTATAACTGAAGCTTTCTTT.